The sequence of this TCR beta chain was determined in a study of regulatory T cells in long-lasting Graves disease. Study-level findings and limits: Relative to newly diagnosed Graves' patients, persistent ones had lower TCR diversity.

The TCR beta library used iRepertoire HTBI primers with Arm-PCR amplification of CDR3. From the multiplex PCR reads, TCRdb called clonotypes with MiXCR, one entry per CDR3 protein. The table shows 400,000 to 500,000 distinct CDR3 sequences, with 15% occurring only once. Time point noted: newly diagnosed GD, antithyroid drugs for less than 3 months. PBMC-extracted RNA yielded the TCR library. V lost 7 bases and J 2 bases, leaving 12 bases between the germline ends. This CDR3 is built from 14 residues. Worth noting for this clonotype: The antigen is unknown.

The data were also submitted as part of a second study, on T cells in Graves' hyperthyroidism and ophthalmopathy.

This sequence joins TRBV12-3 or TRBV12-4 and TRBJ1-5; a possible D gene is TRBD1 (5 bases). The starting material was peripheral blood mononuclear cells (PBMCs), obtained at new diagnosis, from a patient treated with antithyroid drugs. This receptor was obtained from a woman in her twenties or thirties with Graves disease. For the CDR3, the DNA is TGTGCCAGCACTCAATCGGGGGGCAATCAGCCCCAGCATTTT. Translated, it gives CASTQSGGNQPQHF.